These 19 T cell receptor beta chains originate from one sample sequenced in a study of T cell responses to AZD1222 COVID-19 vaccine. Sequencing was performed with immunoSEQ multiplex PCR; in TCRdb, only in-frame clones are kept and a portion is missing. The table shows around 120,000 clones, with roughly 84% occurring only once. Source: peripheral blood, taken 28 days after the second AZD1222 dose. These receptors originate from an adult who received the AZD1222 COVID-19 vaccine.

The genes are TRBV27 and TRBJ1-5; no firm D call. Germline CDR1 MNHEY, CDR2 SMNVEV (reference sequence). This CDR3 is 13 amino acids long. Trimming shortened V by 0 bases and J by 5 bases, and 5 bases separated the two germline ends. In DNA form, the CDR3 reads TGTGCCAGCAGTTTATCCACGGATCAGCCCCAGCATTTT. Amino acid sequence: CASSLSTDQPQHF.

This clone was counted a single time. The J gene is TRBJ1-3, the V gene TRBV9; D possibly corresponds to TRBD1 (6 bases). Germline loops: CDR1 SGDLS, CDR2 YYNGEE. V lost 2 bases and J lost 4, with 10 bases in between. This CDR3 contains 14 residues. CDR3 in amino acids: CASSVSGEGNTIYF. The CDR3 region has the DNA TGTGCCAGCAGCGTTTCAGGGGAAGGAAACACCATATATTTT.

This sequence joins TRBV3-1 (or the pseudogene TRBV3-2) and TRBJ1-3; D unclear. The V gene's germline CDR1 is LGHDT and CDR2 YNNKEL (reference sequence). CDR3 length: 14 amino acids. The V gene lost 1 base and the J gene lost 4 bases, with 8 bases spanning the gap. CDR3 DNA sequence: TGTGCCAGCAGCCAAGTGGGTTCCGGAAACACCATATATTTT. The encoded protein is CASSQVGSGNTIYF.

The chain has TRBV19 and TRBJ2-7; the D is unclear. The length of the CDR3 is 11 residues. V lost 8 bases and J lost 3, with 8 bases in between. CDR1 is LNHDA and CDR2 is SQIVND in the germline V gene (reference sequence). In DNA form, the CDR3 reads TGTGCCAGTTCACACGGCTACGAGCAGTACTTC. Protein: CASSHGYEQYF. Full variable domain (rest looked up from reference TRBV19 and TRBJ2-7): DGGITQSPKYLFRKEGQNVTLSCEQNLNHDAMYWYRQDPGQGLRLIYYSQIVNDFQKGDIAEGYSVSREKKESFPLTVTSAQKNPTAFYLCASSHGYEQYFGPGTRLTVT.

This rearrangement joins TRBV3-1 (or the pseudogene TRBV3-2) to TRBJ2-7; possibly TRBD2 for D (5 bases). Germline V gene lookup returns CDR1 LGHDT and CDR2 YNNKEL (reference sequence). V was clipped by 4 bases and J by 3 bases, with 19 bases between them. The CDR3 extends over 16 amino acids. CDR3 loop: CASSRWEERPDYEQYF. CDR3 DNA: TGTGCCAGCAGCCGATGGGAAGAGCGGCCAGACTACGAGCAGTACTTC.

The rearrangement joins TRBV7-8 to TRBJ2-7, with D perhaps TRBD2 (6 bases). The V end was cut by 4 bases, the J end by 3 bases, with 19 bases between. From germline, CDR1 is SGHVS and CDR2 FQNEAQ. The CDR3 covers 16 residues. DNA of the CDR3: TGTGCCAGCAGCTCCGCCGGGGGTCTGATTCTCTACGAGCAGTACTTC. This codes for CASSSAGGLILYEQYF.

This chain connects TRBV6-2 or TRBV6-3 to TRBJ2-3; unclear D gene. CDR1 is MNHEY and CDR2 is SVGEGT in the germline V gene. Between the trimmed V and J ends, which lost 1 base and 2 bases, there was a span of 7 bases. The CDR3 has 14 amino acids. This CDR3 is CASSYLRFTDTQYF. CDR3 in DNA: TGTGCCAGCAGTTACTTGAGATTCACAGATACGCAGTATTTT.

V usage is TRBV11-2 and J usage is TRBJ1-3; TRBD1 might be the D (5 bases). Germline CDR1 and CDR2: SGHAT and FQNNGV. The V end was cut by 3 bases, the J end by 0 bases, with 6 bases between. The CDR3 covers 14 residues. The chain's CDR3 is CASSFDSSGNTIYF. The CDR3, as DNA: TGTGCCAGCAGCTTCGACAGCTCTGGAAACACCATATATTTT.

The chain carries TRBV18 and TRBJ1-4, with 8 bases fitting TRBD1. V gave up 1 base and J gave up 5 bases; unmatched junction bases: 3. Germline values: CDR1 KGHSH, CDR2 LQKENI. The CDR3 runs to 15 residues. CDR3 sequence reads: CASSPRGTGNEKLFF. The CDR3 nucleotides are TGTGCCAGCTCACCACGCGGGACAGGAAATGAAAAACTGTTTTTT.

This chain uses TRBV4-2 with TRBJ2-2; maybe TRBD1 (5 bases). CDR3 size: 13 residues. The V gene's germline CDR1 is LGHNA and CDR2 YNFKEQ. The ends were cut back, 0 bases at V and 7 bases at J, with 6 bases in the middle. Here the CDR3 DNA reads TGTGCCAGCAGCCAAGATAGGGGCGGGGAGCTGTTTTTT. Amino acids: CASSQDRGGELFF.

CDR3 sequence: CVAGRDQPQHF. The CDR3 bases are TGTGTAGCAGGCAGGGATCAGCCCCAGCATTTT. This rearrangement joins TRBV6-5 to TRBJ1-5, with a possible D match to TRBD1 (5 bases). Germline V lookup: CDR1 MNHEY, CDR2 SVGAGI. The CDR3 extends over 11 amino acids.

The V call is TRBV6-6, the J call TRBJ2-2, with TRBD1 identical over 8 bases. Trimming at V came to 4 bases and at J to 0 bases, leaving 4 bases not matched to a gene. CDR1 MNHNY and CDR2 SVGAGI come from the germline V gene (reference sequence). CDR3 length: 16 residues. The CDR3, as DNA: TGTGCCAGCAGTTCCTCGGGACAGGCGAACACCGGGGAGCTGTTTTTT. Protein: CASSSSGQANTGELFF.

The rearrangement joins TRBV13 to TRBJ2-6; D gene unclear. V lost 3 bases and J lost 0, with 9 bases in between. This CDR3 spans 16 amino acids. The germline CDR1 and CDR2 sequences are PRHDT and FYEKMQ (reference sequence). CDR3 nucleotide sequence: TGTGCCAGCAGCTTGCACTACAACTCTGGGGCCAACGTCCTGACTTTC. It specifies CASSLHYNSGANVLTF.

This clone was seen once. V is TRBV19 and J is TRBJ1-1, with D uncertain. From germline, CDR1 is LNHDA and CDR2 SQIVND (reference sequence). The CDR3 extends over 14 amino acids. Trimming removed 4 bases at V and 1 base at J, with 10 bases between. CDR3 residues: CASSTNAQNTEAFF. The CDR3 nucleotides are TGTGCCAGTAGTACGAACGCACAGAACACTGAAGCTTTCTTT.

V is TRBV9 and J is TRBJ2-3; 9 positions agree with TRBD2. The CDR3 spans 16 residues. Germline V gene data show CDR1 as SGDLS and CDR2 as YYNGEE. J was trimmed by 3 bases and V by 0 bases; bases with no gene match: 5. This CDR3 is CASSVEGTSRTDTQYF. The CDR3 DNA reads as TGTGCCAGCAGCGTAGAGGGGACTAGCAGGACAGATACGCAGTATTTT.

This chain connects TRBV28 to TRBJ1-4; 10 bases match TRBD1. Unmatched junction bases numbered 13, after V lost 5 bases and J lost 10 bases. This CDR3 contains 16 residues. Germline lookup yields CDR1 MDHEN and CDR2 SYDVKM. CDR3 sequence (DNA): TGTGCCAGCAGTCCTCAAGGGACAGGGGATCCCGGAAAACTGTTTTTT. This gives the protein CASSPQGTGDPGKLFF.

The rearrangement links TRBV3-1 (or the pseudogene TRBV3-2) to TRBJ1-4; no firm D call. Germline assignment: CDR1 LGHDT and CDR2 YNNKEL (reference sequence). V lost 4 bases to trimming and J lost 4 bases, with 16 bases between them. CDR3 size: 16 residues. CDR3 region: CASSPRVGGINEKLFF. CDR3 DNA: TGTGCCAGCAGCCCCCGGGTCGGCGGCATTAATGAAAAACTGTTTTTT.

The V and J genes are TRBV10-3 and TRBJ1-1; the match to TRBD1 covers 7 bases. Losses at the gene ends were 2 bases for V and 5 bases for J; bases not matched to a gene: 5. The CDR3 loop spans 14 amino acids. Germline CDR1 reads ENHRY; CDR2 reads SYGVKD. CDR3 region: CAISEGRGETEAFF. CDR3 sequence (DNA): TGTGCCATCAGTGAGGGCAGGGGGGAAACTGAAGCTTTCTTT.

The DNA of the CDR3 is TGTGCCAGCAGCCTGGGCGGGGTGTATGGCTACACCTTC. This sequence encodes CASSLGGVYGYTF. The V gene is TRBV7-2, the J gene TRBJ1-2; D not certain. V gave up 5 bases and J gave up 5 bases, with 12 bases separating them. Germline V CDR1 and CDR2: SGHTA, FQGNSA. CDR3 length: 13 residues.